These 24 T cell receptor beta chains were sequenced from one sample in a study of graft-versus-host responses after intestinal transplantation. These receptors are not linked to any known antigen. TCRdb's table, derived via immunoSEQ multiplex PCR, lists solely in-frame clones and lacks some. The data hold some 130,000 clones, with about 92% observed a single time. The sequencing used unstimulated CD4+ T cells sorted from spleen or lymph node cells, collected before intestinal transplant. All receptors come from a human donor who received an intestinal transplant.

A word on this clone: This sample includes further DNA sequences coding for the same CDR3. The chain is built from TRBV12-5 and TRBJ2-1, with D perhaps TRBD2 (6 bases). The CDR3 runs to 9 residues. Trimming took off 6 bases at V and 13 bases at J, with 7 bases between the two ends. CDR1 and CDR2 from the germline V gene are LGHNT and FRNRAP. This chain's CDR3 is CASGGGQFF. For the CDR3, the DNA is TGTGCTAGTGGGGGGGGACAGTTCTTC.

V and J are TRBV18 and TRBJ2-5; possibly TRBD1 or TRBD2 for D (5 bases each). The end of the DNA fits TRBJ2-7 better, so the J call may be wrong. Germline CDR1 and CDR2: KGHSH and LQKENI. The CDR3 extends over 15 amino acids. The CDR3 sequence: CASSPPGTGPLEQYF. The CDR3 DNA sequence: TGTGCCAGCTCACCGCCCGGGACCGGCCCTCTCGAGCAGTACTTC.

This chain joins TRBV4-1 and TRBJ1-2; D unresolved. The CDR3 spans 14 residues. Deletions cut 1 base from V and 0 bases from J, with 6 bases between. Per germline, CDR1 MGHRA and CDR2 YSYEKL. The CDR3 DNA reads TGCGCCAGCAGCCAAGCCCCAACTAACTATGGCTACACCTTC. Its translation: CASSQAPTNYGYTF.

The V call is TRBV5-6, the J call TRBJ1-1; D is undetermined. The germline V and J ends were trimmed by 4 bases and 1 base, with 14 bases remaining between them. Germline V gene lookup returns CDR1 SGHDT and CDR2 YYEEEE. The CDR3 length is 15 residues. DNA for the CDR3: TGTGCCAGCAGCCGCCGATGGGGAACGAACACTGAAGCTTTCTTT. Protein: CASSRRWGTNTEAFF.

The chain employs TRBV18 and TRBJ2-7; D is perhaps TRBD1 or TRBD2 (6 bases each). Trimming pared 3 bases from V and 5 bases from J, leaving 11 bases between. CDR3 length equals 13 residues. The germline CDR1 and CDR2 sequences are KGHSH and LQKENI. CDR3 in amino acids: CASSPGGWNEQYF. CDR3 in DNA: TGTGCCAGCTCACCGGGGGGCTGGAACGAGCAGTACTTC. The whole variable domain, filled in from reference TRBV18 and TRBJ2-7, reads NAGVMQNPRHLVRRRGQEARLRCSPMKGHSHVYWYRQLPEEGLKFMVYLQKENIIDESGMPKERFSAEFPKEGPSILRIQQVVRGDSAAYFCASSPGGWNEQYFGPGTRLTVT.

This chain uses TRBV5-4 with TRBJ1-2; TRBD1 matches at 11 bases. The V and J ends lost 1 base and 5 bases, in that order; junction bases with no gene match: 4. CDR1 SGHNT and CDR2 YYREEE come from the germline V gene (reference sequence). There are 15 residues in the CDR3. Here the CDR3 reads CASSLKGTGGYGYTF. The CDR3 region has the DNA TGTGCCAGCAGCTTGAAGGGGACAGGGGGTTATGGCTACACCTTC.

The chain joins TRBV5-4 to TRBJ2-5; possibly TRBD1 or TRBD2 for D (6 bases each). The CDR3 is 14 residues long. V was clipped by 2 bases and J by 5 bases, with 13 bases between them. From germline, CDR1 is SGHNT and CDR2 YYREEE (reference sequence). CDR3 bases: TGTGCCAGCAGCTTCGGGGGCCGGGAGGAGACCCAGTACTTC. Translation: CASSFGGREETQYF.

The CDR3 bases are TGCGCCAGTACTAGCGGCTACGAGCAGTACTTC. Its protein product is CASTSGYEQYF. This chain joins TRBV10-2 and TRBJ2-7; 8 bases align to TRBD2. The CDR3 is 11 amino acids. Trimming cost V 9 bases and J 3 bases; bases outside gene matches: 1. Per germline, CDR1 WSHSY and CDR2 SAAADI.

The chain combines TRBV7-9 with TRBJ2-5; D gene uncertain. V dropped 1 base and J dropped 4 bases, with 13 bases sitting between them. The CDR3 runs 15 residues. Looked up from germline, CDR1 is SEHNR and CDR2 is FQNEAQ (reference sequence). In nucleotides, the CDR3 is TGTGCCAGCAGCTTAGGTTTAGGACCCCCAGAGACCCAGTACTTC. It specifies CASSLGLGPPETQYF.

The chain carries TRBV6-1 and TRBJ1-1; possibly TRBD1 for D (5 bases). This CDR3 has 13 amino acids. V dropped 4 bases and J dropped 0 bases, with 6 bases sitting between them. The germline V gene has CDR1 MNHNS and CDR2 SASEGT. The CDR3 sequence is CASSGQMNTEAFF. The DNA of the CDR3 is TGTGCCAGCAGTGGACAGATGAACACTGAAGCTTTCTTT.

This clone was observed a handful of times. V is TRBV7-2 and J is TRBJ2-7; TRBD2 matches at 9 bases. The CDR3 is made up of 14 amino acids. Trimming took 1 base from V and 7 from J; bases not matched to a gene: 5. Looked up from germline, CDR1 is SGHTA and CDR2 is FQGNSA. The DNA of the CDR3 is TGTGCCAGCAGCTTAGGGCGGGGGGGCAGAGAGCAGTACTTC. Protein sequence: CASSLGRGGREQYF.

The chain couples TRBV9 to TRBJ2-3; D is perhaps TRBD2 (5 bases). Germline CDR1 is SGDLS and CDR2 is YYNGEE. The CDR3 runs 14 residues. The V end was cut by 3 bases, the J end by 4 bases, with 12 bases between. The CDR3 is CASSAPARADTQYF. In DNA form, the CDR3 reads TGTGCCAGCAGCGCACCAGCGAGGGCAGATACGCAGTATTTT.

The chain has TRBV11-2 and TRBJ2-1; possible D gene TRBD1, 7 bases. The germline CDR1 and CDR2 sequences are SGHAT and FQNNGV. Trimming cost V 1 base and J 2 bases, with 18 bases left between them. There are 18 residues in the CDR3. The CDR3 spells CASSLGRGGGRTYNEQFF. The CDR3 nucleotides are TGTGCCAGCAGCTTAGGCCGTGGAGGGGGCCGCACCTACAATGAGCAGTTCTTC.

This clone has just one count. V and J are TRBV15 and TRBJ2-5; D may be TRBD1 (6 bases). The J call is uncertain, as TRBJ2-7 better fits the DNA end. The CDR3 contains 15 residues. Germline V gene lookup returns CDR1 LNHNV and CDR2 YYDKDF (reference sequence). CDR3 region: CATSSHTGLSYEQYF. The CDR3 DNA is TGTGCCACCAGCAGCCACACAGGGTTATCCTACGAGCAGTACTTC.

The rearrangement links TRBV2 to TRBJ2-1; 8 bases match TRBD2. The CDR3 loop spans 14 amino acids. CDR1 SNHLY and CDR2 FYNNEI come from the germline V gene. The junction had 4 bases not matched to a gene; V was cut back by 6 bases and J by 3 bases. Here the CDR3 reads CASSGGAYYNEQFF. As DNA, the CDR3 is TGTGCCAGCAGCGGGGGGGCCTACTACAATGAGCAGTTCTTC.

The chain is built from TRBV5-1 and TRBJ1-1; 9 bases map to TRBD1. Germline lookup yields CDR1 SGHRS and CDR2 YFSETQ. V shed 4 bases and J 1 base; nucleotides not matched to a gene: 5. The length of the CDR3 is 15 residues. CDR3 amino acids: CASSHRTGENTEAFF. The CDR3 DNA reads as TGCGCCAGCAGCCATCGGACAGGGGAGAACACTGAAGCTTTCTTT.

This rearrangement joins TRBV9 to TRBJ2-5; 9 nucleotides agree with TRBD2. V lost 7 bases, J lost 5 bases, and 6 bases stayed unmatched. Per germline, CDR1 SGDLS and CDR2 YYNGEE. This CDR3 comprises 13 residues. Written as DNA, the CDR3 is TGTGCCAGCGCAATTACTAGCGGGGAGACCCAGTACTTC. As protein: CASAITSGETQYF.

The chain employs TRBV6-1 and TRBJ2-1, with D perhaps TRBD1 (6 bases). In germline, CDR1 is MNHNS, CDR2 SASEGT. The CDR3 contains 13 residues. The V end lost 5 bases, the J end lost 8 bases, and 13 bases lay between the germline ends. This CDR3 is CASSLVRGHEQFF. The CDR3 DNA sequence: TGTGCCAGCAGTCTGGTCAGGGGCCATGAGCAGTTCTTC.

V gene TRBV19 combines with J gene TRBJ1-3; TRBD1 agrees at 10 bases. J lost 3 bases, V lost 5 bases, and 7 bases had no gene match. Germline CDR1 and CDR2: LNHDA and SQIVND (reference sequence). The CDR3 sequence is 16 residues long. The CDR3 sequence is CASSPRTGGVGNTIYF. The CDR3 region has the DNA TGTGCCAGTAGTCCTCGGACAGGGGGAGTTGGAAACACCATATATTTT.

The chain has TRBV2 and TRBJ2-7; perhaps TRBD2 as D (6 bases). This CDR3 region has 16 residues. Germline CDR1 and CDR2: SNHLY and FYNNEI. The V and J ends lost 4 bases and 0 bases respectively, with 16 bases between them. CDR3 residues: CASSGGGRGSSYEQYF. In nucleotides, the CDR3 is TGTGCCAGCAGTGGGGGCGGGCGGGGAAGCTCCTACGAGCAGTACTTC.

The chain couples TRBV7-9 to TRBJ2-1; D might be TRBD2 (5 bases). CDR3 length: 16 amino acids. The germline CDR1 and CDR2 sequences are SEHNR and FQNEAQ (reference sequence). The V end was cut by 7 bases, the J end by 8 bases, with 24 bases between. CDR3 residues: CASNPGSRTRADEQFF. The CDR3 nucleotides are TGTGCCAGCAACCCGGGGAGTAGGACCCGAGCCGATGAGCAGTTCTTC.

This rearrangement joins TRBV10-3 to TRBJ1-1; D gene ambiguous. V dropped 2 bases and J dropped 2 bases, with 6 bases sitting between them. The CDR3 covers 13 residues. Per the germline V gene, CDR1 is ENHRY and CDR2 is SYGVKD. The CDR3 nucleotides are TGTGCCATCAGTGAGGCGGGCAACACTGAAGCTTTCTTT. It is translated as CAISEAGNTEAFF.

CDR3 in DNA: TGTGCCACCAGCAGAGATCCTGGACAGGGGGCGGATGGCTACACCTTC. As protein: CATSRDPGQGADGYTF. The chain combines TRBV15 with TRBJ1-2, with TRBD1 matching over 11 bases. The CDR3 is 16 amino acids. Unmatched junction bases numbered 6, after V lost 0 bases and J lost 6 bases. Germline values: CDR1 LNHNV, CDR2 YYDKDF (reference sequence).

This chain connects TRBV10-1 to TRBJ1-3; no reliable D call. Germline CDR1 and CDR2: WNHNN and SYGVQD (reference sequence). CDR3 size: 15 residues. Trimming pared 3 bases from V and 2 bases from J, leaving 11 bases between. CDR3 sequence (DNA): TGCGCCAGCAGTGAATCCGGGAGACCTGGAAACACCATATATTTT. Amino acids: CASSESGRPGNTIYF.